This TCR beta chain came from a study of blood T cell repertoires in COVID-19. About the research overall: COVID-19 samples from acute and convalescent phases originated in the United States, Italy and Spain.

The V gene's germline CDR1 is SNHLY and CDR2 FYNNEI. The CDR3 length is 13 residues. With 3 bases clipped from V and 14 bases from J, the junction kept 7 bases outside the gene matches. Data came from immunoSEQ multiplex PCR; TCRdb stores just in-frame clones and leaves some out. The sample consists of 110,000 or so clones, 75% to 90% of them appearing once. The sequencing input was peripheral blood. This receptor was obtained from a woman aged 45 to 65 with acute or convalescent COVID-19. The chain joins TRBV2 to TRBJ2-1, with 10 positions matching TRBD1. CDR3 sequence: CASSEGTGTGEFF. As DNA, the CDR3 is TGTGCCAGCAGTGAGGGAACCGGGACAGGGGAGTTCTTC.